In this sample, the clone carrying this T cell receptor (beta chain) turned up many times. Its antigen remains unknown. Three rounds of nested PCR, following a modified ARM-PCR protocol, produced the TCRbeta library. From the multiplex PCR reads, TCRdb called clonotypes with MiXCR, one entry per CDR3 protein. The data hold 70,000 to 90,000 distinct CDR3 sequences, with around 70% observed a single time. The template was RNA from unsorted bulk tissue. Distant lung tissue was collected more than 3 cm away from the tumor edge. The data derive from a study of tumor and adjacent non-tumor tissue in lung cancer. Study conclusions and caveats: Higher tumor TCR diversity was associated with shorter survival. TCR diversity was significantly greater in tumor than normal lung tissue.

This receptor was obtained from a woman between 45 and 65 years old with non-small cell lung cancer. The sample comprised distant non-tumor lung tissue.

CDR3 region: CAISETGDSGNTIYF. Here the CDR3 DNA reads TGTGCCATCAGTGAGACAGGGGACTCTGGAAACACCATATATTTT. V usage is TRBV10-3 and J usage is TRBJ1-3, with 7 positions matching TRBD1. Germline CDR1 reads ENHRY; CDR2 reads SYGVKD. The CDR3 contains 15 residues. The junction had 1 base not matched to a gene; V was cut back by 2 bases and J by 0 bases.